This T cell receptor (beta chain) is drawn from a study of T-cell reconstitution after alpha-beta-depleted transplantation in children. Unique molecular identifiers were used in preparing the TCRbeta library. TCRdb reprocessed the PCR reads with MiXCR, giving one entry per CDR3 protein. Of 350,000 to 500,000 distinct CDR3 sequences listed, roughly 43% were seen once; the top ten hold around 29%. This clonotype was seen once. Its antigen remains unknown. The CDR3 is 15 amino acids. Germline V gene data show CDR1 as MNHNS and CDR2 as SASEGT. V lost 6 bases, J lost 4 bases, and 17 bases lay in between. Findings and limits, study-wide: The origin of alpha-beta T cells about two months after transplant was reportedly several hundred expanded graft clones. Where some patients showed high TCRbeta diversity at day 60, it came from recipient T cells and thymic progenitors that had survived. Fresh T-cell production supplied most of the T-cell counts and diversity seen one year after transplant.

J is TRBJ2-3 and V is TRBV6-1; D is undetermined. Sample: PBMCs, taken before TCRalphabeta/CD19-depleted stem cell transplant. This TCR came from a girl aged 2-10 years with aplastic anemia, due to receive a stem cell transplant. CDR3 DNA sequence: TGTGCCAGCAGGGTTGCCAGGACCGCCGCAGATACGCAGTATTTT. Translating it yields CASRVARTAADTQYF.